This T cell receptor beta chain was sequenced in a study of blood T cell repertoires in COVID-19 (dated by TCRdb to 2020 to 2021). The study in broad terms: Samples covering the acute and convalescent phases of COVID-19 were provided by collaborators in the United States, Italy and Spain. The prospective study material was composed of cDNA or gDNA derived from T cells, B-cell-depleted T cells, or PBMCs. Sample metadata almost always included a de-identified subject ID, COVID-19 status, age in years and sex. A freely available public database, intended as a resource for researchers studying the immune response to SARS-CoV-2, is where the repertoires were released. Samples came from the ongoing ImmuneRACE study (first 160 participants) plus 1,254 subjects from 6 global collaborators. Deeply sampled blood TCRbeta repertoires from subjects exposed to, actively infected with, or recovered from COVID-19 were included in the dataset. Where available, HLA class I and class II types were taken from metadata supplied by the sample provider and were not determined by assay-based typing. Study-level results and caveats: Clinical and demographic metadata were provided uncurated, with the amount varying by source and participant.

Relative to germline, V is 2 bases shorter and J is 3 bases shorter, with 14 bases between their ends. CDR1 MNHEY and CDR2 SVGAGI were looked up in the germline V gene. The CDR3 starts with the cysteine, ends with the phenylalanine, and has 15 residues. The sequence is cut down to CDR3 DNA, 45 bases in frame from base 1. In regard to this clone: The clone's antigen remains unknown. No much larger clonotype is one base removed from it; base qualities were not supplied.

One collaborating source in Seattle enrolled patients during active infection and followed them longitudinally through the course of disease. Whole blood was collected in K2EDTA tubes by collaborating institutions according to the institutions' own protocols. For TCRbeta analysis, collaborators shipped samples in one of three forms: frozen whole blood, isolated PBMCs, or DNA extracted from either of those sample types. TCRbeta CDR3 regions were amplified from genomic DNA by means of the immunoSEQ Assay, a bias-controlled multiplex PCR. The study's own analysis went as follows. The number of nucleated cells in each sample was estimated from the amplification of reference gene primers within the assay. To quantify the absolute abundance of each unique TCRbeta CDR3 rearrangement, sequence reads were collapsed and filtered. For each sample, productive Simpson clonality was calculated as the square root of Simpson's diversity index across productive rearrangements. Here the immuneACCESS table is served through TCRdb, limited to in-frame sequences with V and J called. Missing clones are a known gap in these copies; in checked studies unresolved V genes cover under half, and the rest lacks a known reason. The V and J calls and clone size come from that table; D and trimming were worked out from the DNA. The sample table contains around 250,000 clones; only one count was recorded for 75% to 90% of them. Of the sample, 9.5% to 13% falls within the top ten clones.

The specimen sequenced was peripheral blood. The sequence derives from a woman aged 70 to 79 with COVID-19, enrolled during active disease. The receptor chain draws on TRBV6-5 and TRBJ2-7, and possibly TRBD2, on 5 matching bases. CDR3 region: CASSYRISEGYEQYF. At the DNA level, the sequence is TGTGCCAGCAGTTACCGGATTAGCGAGGGCTACGAGCAGTACTTC.